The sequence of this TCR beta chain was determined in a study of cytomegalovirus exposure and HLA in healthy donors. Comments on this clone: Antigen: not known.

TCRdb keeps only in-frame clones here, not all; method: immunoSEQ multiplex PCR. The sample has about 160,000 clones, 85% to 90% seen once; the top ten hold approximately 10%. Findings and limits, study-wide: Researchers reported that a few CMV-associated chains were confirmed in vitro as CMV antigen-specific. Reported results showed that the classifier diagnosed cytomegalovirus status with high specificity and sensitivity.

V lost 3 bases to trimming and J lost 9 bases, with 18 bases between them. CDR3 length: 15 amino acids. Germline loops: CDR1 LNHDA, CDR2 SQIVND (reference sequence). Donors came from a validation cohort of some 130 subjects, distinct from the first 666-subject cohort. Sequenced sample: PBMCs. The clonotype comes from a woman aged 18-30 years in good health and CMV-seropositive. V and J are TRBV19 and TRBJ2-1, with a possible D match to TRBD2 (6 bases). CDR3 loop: CASSILAASVGEQFF. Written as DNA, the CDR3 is TGTGCCAGTAGTATTTTAGCGGCAAGCGTTGGTGAGCAGTTCTTC.